Sequencing of this T cell receptor beta chain was carried out in a study of blood T cell repertoires in COVID-19 (TCRdb year 2020). The study in broad terms: Samples from collaborators originated in the United States, Italy and Spain and spanned both the acute and convalescent phases of COVID-19. Deeply sampled blood TCRbeta repertoires from subjects exposed to, actively infected with, or recovered from COVID-19 were included in the dataset. The prospective study material was composed of cDNA or gDNA derived from T cells, B-cell-depleted T cells, or PBMCs. The samples were drawn from the first 160 participants of the ongoing ImmuneRACE study and from some 1,300 subjects provided by 6 global collaborators. The sample metadata nearly always contained a de-identified subject ID, COVID-19 status, age in years and sex. Where available, HLA class I and class II types were obtained from metadata supplied by the sample provider rather than from assay-based typing. A freely available public database, intended as a resource for researchers studying the immune response to SARS-CoV-2, is where the repertoires were released.

Collaborating institutions collected whole blood in K2EDTA tubes following their own protocols. For TCRbeta analysis, collaborators shipped samples in one of three forms: frozen whole blood, isolated PBMCs, or DNA extracted from either of those sample types. About this clone itself: Its target antigen remains unknown. No qualities accompany the bases; no much larger clone lies one base away.

The immunoSEQ Assay, a bias-controlled multiplex PCR, was used to amplify TCRbeta CDR3 regions from genomic DNA. In the source study's methods: Within the assay, amplification of reference gene primers was used to estimate how many nucleated cells each sample contained. Sequence reads were collapsed and filtered to measure the absolute abundance of every unique TCRbeta CDR3 rearrangement. For each sample, productive Simpson clonality was calculated by taking the square root of Simpson's diversity index across productive rearrangements. This is the immuneACCESS table as TCRdb keeps it, with only in-frame sequences that have V and J called. A part of the clones is gone; compared with another copy, unresolved V genes explain less than half, and the rest is unexplained. That table is the source of V, J and clone size, and D and trimming were worked out from the DNA. The sample table records more than 95,000 clones; over 75% of these occur just once. Around 27% of the sample goes to the ten largest clones.

V gives up 4 bases and J gives up 2 bases, and the segment between their germline ends measures 7 bases. Spanning cysteine to phenylalanine, the CDR3 consists of 13 amino acids. Just CDR3 DNA is preserved here, 39 bases in frame from base 1. On the study overall, not on this receptor specifically: The quantity of clinical and demographic metadata differed by source and by participant and was supplied without curation.

Input material: peripheral blood. This sequence originates from an elderly woman with acute or convalescent COVID-19. Recombination joined TRBV12-3 or TRBV12-4 with TRBJ2-3; possibly the D gene is TRBD1, per 6 matching bases. The base sequence is TGTGCCAGCAGTTACAGGGCCACAGATACGCAGTATTTT. This codes for CASSYRATDTQYF.